This TCR beta chain was identified in a study of CD8+CD57+ T cells in acquired aplastic anemia. Looking at the study overall: The sorted CD4+ and CD8+ cells yielded an average approximately 3.2 ug of DNA. Healthy CD8+ samples averaged approximately 11 million reads. General study results and limits: Under 35 was the count of CD8+ CDR3 sequences that patients shared with controls.

As concerns this clonotype: Its target is unknown.

Profiles of TCR beta VDJ and CDR3 were generated from a genomic DNA template. TCRdb fed the reads into MiXCR, producing one record per CDR3 protein. This repertoire shows over 40,000 distinct CDR3 sequences, about 78% found once; its top ten account for around 31%. Germline CDR1 is LNHDA and CDR2 is SQIVND (reference sequence). The CDR3 totals 14 residues. The V segment lost 9 bases and the J segment 7 bases; nucleotides outside the gene matches: 6. Sequencing was carried out using sorted CD4+, CD8+, or CD8+CD57+ T cells (not recorded which) from PBMCs. This TCR was sampled from a human donor in good health, serving as a control. The rearrangement uses TRBV19 and TRBJ2-7; 16 nucleotides align to TRBD2. The CDR3 region has the DNA TGTGCCAGCGGGGGACTAGCGGGAGGGTATGAGCAGTACTTC. The encoded protein is CASGGLAGGYEQYF.